The present T cell receptor (beta chain) was sequenced within a study of blood T cell repertoires in COVID-19. Study context: PBMCs, B-cell-depleted T cells, or T cells provided the cDNA or gDNA that made up the material.

The sample holds one count of this clone. V gave up 3 bases and J gave up 7 bases, with 12 bases separating them. The CDR3 runs to 12 residues. From germline, CDR1 is DFQATT and CDR2 SNEGSKA (reference sequence). Here immunoSEQ multiplex PCR was the method, and the copy in TCRdb shows in-frame clones only, minus some. In the table there are about 430,000 clones, over 75% of which are singletons. In assigning cohorts, the study relied on participant-reported clinical history. The clonotype originates from a woman aged 30 to 39 with acute COVID-19. V usage is TRBV20-1 and J usage is TRBJ1-1; D remains ambiguous. Material for sequencing was PBMCs or T cells enriched from blood (not recorded which). CDR3 in DNA: TGCAGTGCTAGTTTCGCAAGCGATGAAGCTTTCTTT. Residues: CSASFASDEAFF.